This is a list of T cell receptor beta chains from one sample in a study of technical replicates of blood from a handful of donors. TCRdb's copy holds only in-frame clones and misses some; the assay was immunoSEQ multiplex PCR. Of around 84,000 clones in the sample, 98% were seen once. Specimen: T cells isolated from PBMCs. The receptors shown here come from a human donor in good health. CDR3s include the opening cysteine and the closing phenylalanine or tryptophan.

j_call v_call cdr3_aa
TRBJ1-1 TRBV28 CASTATGGTEAFF
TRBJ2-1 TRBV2 CASSPGTSGRAEEQFF
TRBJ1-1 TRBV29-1 CSVAQAGEAFF
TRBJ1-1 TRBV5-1 CASSLSGTPNTEAFF
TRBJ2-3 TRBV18 CASSPTSGSSDTQYF
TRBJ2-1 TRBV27 CASSLFWTPSEHNEQFF
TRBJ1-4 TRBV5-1 CASSLATDYEKLFF
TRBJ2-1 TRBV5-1 CASSWDGGAYNEQFF
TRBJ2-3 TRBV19 CASRSGFYTDTQYF
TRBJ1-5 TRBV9 CASSATGYNQPQHF
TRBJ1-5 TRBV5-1 CASSLQGNQPQHF
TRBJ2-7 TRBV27 CASGTRHYEQYF
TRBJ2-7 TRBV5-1 CASSLAGTSSYEQYF
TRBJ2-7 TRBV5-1 CASSSGGDEQYF
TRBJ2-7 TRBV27 CASRAGVGSYEQYF
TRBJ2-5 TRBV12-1 CASSFAGTFIKTQYF
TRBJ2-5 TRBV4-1 CASSLSGGETQYF
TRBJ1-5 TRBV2 CASSVLPYNQPQHF
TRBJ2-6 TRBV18 CASSPGRGSGANVLTF
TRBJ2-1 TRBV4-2 CASSQAGTGERDEQFF
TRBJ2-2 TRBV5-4 CASSPPWSGGNLNTGELFF
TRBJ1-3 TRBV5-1 CASSRGTSPSSGNTIYF
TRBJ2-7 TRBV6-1 CATEGVQSYEQYF